A single sample is the source of the 21 T cell receptor beta chains below, sequenced in a study of cytomegalovirus exposure and HLA in healthy donors. The PCR used 60 Vbeta and 13 Jbeta primers. Produced via immunoSEQ multiplex PCR; TCRdb's table is partial and in-frame only. The table includes 110,000 to 150,000 clones, 78% detected once. Sample: PBMCs. All receptors derive from a female donor in good health and CMV-seronegative.

This chain joins TRBV30 and TRBJ1-5; D gene unclear. Germline loops: CDR1 GTSNPN, CDR2 SVGIG (reference sequence). This CDR3 is 13 amino acids long. Trimming took off 3 bases at V and 2 bases at J, with 8 bases between the two ends. The CDR3 protein is CAWSADGNQPQHF. In DNA, the CDR3 is TGTGCCTGGAGCGCGGATGGCAATCAGCCCCAGCATTTT.

This clone appeared a few times. The J gene is TRBJ1-1, the V gene TRBV19, with D perhaps TRBD1 (5 bases). CDR1 and CDR2 (germline): LNHDA, SQIVND (reference sequence). Trimming took 4 bases from V and 3 from J, leaving 15 bases between them. The CDR3 spans 15 residues. For the CDR3, the DNA is TGTGCCAGTAGTACCTATTTCAAAGGGGACACTGAAGCTTTCTTT. Protein product: CASSTYFKGDTEAFF.

This clone was counted only a few times. V is TRBV19 and J is TRBJ1-5, with 8 bases aligning to TRBD1. The germline V gene encodes CDR1 LNHDA and CDR2 SQIVND (reference sequence). V lost 6 bases, J lost 5 bases, and 3 bases stayed unmatched. This CDR3 comprises 13 residues. The CDR3 loop is CASRGQGDQPQHF. The CDR3 nucleotides are TGTGCCAGTAGAGGACAGGGTGATCAGCCCCAGCATTTT.

The CDR3 sequence is CASSSSVGLVGNTIYF. CDR3 coding DNA: TGTGCCAGCAGCTCGAGCGTCGGACTTGTCGGAAACACCATATATTTT. The chain joins TRBV5-8 to TRBJ1-3; D unresolved. Germline values: CDR1 SGHTS, CDR2 YDEGEE. The length of the CDR3 is 16 residues. Trimming stripped 3 bases from V and 4 bases from J, with 17 bases between.

The chain carries TRBV19 and TRBJ2-1; TRBD2 matches 10 bases. Trimming at V came to 8 bases and at J to 4 bases, leaving 5 bases not matched to a gene. The germline V gene encodes CDR1 LNHDA and CDR2 SQIVND (reference sequence). There are 14 residues in the CDR3. The DNA for the CDR3 is TGTGCCAGTGATAGCGGGGGGATATACAATGAGCAGTTCTTC. Amino acids: CASDSGGIYNEQFF.

The CDR3 coding sequence is TGTGCCAGCAAGATAACAGCGAACACTGAAGCTTTCTTT. It translates to CASKITANTEAFF. This chain uses TRBV27 with TRBJ1-1, with D unclear. The germline CDR1 and CDR2 sequences are MNHEY and SMNVEV (reference sequence). The CDR3 covers 13 residues. The ends were cut back, 7 bases at V and 1 base at J, with 10 bases in the middle.

The chain joins TRBV10-3 to TRBJ1-5; tentatively, D is TRBD1 (5 bases). The germline CDR1 and CDR2 sequences are ENHRY and SYGVKD. Trimming left V 6 bases short and J 6 bases short, with 15 bases between. The CDR3 runs to 14 residues. This CDR3 reads CAISQGLDGQPQHF. The CDR3 bases are TGTGCCATCAGCCAGGGCCTCGACGGTCAGCCCCAGCATTTT.

The chain uses TRBV18 and TRBJ1-3; the D gene is possibly TRBD1 (6 bases). This CDR3 is built from 13 residues. CDR1 is KGHSH, CDR2 LQKENI, per germline. Trimming took off 8 bases at V and 0 bases at J, with 8 bases between the two ends. The CDR3 protein is CASRQASGNTIYF. DNA of the CDR3: TGTGCCAGCCGACAGGCCTCTGGAAACACCATATATTTT.

The chain links TRBV23-1 to TRBJ1-6; 9 positions match TRBD1. TRBV23-1 is placed among ORFs of uncertain function. This CDR3 is 17 amino acids long. The trim removed 2 bases at V and 6 bases at J, leaving 8 bases unmatched. The CDR3 spells CASSQGQGTTLNSPLHF. CDR3 nucleotides: TGCGCCAGCAGTCAAGGACAGGGGACTACACTTAATTCACCCCTCCACTTT.

The CDR3 sequence is CASSQGTQGSYEQYF. CDR3 sequence (DNA): TGCGCCAGCAGCCAAGGAACGCAGGGCTCCTACGAGCAGTACTTC. This sequence joins TRBV4-1 and TRBJ2-5, with D maybe TRBD1 (5 bases). The end of the DNA fits TRBJ2-7 better, so the J call may be wrong. The CDR3 has 15 residues. CDR1 is MGHRA, CDR2 YSYEKL, per germline.

This clone was picked up one time. The rearrangement links TRBV28 to TRBJ2-2, with D possibly matching TRBD1 (6 bases). This CDR3 spans 15 amino acids. Trimming pared 5 bases from V and 0 bases from J, leaving 10 bases between. Germline V gene lookup returns CDR1 MDHEN and CDR2 SYDVKM. CDR3 in DNA: TGTGCCAGCAGTACGGACAGCGCGAACACCGGGGAGCTGTTTTTT. This sequence encodes CASSTDSANTGELFF.

This clone was seen once. This chain links TRBV5-4 with TRBJ2-3, with 8 bases identical to TRBD1. Germline V lookup: CDR1 SGHNT, CDR2 YYREEE (reference sequence). Trimming took 1 base from V and 6 from J; bases not matched to a gene: 4. This CDR3 is built from 14 residues. DNA of the CDR3: TGTGCCAGCAGCTTGCAGGGGGCATCGGATACGCAGTATTTT. This encodes CASSLQGASDTQYF. Using reference TRBV5-4 and TRBJ2-3 for the parts outside the CDR3, the full variable domain is ETGVTQSPTHLIKTRGQQVTLRCSSQSGHNTVSWYQQALGQGPQFIFQYYREEENGRGNFPPRFSGLQFPNYSSELNVNALELDDSALYLCASSLQGASDTQYFGPGTRLTVL.

The chain is built from TRBV4-1 and TRBJ1-1; D remains unclear. This CDR3 contains 14 residues. Looked up from germline, CDR1 is MGHRA and CDR2 is YSYEKL. Trimming removed 1 base at V and 4 bases at J, with 10 bases between. The CDR3 reads CASSQGLLSTEAFF. CDR3 nucleotides: TGCGCCAGCAGCCAAGGACTTCTGAGCACTGAAGCTTTCTTT.

The gene calls are TRBV7-2 and TRBJ1-1; 9 bases are shared with TRBD1. CDR3 length: 13 amino acids. From germline, CDR1 is SGHTA and CDR2 FQGNSA. The J segment lost 5 bases and the V segment lost 5 bases, leaving 3 bases of the junction unmatched. CDR3 nucleotides: TGTGCCAGCAGCCTAGGACAGGGGACTGAAGCTTTCTTT. It specifies CASSLGQGTEAFF.

This sequence joins TRBV29-1 and TRBJ2-5; D is ambiguous. The CDR3 consists of 13 residues. Trimming removed 2 bases at V and 5 bases at J, with 12 bases between. Germline V gene sequence: CDR1 SQVTM, CDR2 ANQGSEA. As DNA, the CDR3 is TGCAGCGTTGAACTGTCCCCCCGGGAGACCCAGTACTTC. Translated, it gives CSVELSPRETQYF.

V and J are TRBV29-1 and TRBJ1-5; 11 positions match TRBD1. Trimming at V came to 6 bases and at J to 5 bases, leaving 9 bases not matched to a gene. Germline CDR1 SQVTM, CDR2 ANQGSEA. The CDR3 is 15 residues long. CDR3 sequence: CSVQGGTGGDQPQHF. The CDR3 nucleotides read TGCAGCGTCCAAGGGGGGACAGGGGGGGATCAGCCCCAGCATTTT.

The rearrangement links TRBV7-2 to TRBJ2-7; 14 nucleotides align to TRBD2. This CDR3 is 18 amino acids long. Germline V gene lookup returns CDR1 SGHTA and CDR2 FQGNSA. Trimming cost V 5 bases and J 3 bases; bases outside gene matches: 12. The CDR3 region is CASSTPTSGGALLYEQYF. The DNA for the CDR3 is TGTGCCAGCAGCACCCCGACTAGCGGGGGGGCGCTACTCTACGAGCAGTACTTC.

The chain uses TRBV30 and TRBJ2-1, with 9 bases aligning to TRBD1. V lost 4 bases and J lost 9; bases outside the gene matches: 7. Germline CDR1 reads GTSNPN; CDR2 reads SVGIG (reference sequence). The CDR3 spans 13 residues. This CDR3 is CAWMGDRAGEQFF. Written as DNA, the CDR3 is TGTGCCTGGATGGGGGACAGGGCCGGTGAGCAGTTCTTC.

This clone was detected once. This chain connects TRBV10-2 to TRBJ2-7, with D possibly matching TRBD2 (6 bases). Trimming took 0 bases from V and 7 from J, leaving 7 bases between them. The CDR3 is 12 residues long. Germline CDR1 and CDR2: WSHSY and SAAADI. CDR3 loop: CASSESGREQYF. DNA for the CDR3: TGCGCCAGCAGTGAGTCGGGGAGGGAGCAGTACTTC.

V usage is TRBV27 and J usage is TRBJ2-3; D not resolved. From germline, CDR1 is MNHEY and CDR2 SMNVEV (reference sequence). Deletions cut 6 bases from V and 0 bases from J, with 4 bases between. The CDR3 is 12 amino acids. DNA for the CDR3: TGTGCCAGCAGCCATAGCACAGATACGCAGTATTTT. Its protein is CASSHSTDTQYF.

The gene calls are TRBV28 and TRBJ1-4; 9 nucleotides agree with TRBD1. Trimming cost V 3 bases and J 4 bases; bases outside gene matches: 3. CDR1 and CDR2 from the germline V gene are MDHEN and SYDVKM. CDR3 size: 15 residues. The CDR3 here is CASSFEGQGNEKLFF. The CDR3 nucleotides are TGTGCCAGCAGTTTTGAGGGACAGGGTAATGAAAAACTGTTTTTT.